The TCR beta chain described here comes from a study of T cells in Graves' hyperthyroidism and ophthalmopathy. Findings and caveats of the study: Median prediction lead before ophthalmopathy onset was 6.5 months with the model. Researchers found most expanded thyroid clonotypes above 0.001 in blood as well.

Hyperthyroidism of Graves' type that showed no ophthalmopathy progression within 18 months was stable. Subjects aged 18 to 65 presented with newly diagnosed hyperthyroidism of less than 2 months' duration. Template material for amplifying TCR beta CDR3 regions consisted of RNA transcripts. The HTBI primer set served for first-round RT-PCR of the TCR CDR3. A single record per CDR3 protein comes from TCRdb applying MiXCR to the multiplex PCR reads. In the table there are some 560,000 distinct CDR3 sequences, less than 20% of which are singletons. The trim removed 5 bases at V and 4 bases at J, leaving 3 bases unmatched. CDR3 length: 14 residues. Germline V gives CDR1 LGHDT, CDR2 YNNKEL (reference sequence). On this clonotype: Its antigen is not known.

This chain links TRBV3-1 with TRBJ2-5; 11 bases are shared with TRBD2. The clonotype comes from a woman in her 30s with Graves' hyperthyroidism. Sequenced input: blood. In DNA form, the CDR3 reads TGTGCCAGCAGCTCCGGGACTAGCGGAGAGACCCAGTACTTC. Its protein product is CASSSGTSGETQYF.